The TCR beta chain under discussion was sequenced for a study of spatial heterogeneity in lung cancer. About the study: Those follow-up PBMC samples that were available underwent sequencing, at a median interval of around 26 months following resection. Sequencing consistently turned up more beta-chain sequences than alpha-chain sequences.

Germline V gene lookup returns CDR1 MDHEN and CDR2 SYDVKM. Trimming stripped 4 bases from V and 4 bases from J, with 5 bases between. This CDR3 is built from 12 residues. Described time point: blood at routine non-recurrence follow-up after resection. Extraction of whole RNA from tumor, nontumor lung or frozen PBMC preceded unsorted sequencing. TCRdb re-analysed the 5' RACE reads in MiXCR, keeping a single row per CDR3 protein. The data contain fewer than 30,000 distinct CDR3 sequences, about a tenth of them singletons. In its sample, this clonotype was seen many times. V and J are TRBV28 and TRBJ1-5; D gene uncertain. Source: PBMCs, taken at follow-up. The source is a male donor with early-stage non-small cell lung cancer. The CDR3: CASSSLNQPQHF. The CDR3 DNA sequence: TGTGCCAGCAGTTCCCTTAATCAGCCCCAGCATTTT. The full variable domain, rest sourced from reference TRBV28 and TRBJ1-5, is DVKVTQSSRYLVKRTGEKVFLECVQDMDHENMFWYRQDPGLGLRLIYFSYDVKMKEKGDIPEGYSVSREKKERFSLILESASTNQTSMYLCASSSLNQPQHFGDGTRLSIL.